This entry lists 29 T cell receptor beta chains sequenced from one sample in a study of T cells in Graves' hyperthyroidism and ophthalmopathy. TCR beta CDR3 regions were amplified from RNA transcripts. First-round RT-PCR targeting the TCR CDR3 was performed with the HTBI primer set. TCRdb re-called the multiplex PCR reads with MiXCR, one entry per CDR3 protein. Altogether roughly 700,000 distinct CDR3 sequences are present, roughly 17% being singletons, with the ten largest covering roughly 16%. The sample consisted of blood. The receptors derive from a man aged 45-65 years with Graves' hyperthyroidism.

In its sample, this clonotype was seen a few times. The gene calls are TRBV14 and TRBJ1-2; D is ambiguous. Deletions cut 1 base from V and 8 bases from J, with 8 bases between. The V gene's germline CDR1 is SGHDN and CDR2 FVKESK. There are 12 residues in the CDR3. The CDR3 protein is CASSQVPGGYTF. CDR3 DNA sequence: TGTGCCAGCAGCCAAGTACCAGGCGGCTACACCTTC.

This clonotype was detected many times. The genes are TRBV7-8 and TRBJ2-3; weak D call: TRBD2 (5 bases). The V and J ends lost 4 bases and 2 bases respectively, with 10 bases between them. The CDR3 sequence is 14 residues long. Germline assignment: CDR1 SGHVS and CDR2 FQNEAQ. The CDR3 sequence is CASSSRTYTDTQYF. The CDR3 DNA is TGTGCCAGCAGCTCACGGACTTACACAGATACGCAGTATTTT. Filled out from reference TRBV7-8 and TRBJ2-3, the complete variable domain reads GAGVSQSPRYKVAKRGQDVALRCDPISGHVSLFWYQQALGQGPEFLTYFQNEAQLDKSGLPSDRFFAERPEGSVSTLKIQRTQQEDSAVYLCASSSRTYTDTQYFGPGTRLTVL.

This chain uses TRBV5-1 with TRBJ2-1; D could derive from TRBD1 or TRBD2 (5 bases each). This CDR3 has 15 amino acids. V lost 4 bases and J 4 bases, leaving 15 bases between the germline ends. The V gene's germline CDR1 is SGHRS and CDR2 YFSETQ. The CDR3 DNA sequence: TGCGCCAGCAGCCCCGAGGGGCGGATATACAATGAGCAGTTCTTC. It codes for CASSPEGRIYNEQFF.

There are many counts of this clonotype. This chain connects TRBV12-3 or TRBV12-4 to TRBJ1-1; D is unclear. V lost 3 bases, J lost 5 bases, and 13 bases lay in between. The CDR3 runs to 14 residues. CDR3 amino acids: CASSFSTTGTEAFF. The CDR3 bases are TGTGCCAGCAGTTTCTCTACGACGGGTACTGAAGCTTTCTTT.

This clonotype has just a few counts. The CDR3 DNA reads TGCAGTGCGACTAATGCGGGAGCGTACGAGCAGTACTTC. It is translated as CSATNAGAYEQYF. The chain couples TRBV20-1 to TRBJ2-7; 7 bases line up with TRBD2. CDR1 DFQATT and CDR2 SNEGSKA come from the germline V gene (reference sequence). V gave up 6 bases and J gave up 4 bases; unmatched junction bases: 9. The CDR3 has 13 amino acids.

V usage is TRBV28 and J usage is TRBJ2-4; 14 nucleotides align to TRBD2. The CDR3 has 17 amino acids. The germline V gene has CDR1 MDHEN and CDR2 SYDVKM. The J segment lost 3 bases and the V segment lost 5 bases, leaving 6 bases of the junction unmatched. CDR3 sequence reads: CASSAGTSGSDKNIQYF. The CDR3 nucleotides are TGTGCCAGCAGTGCCGGGACTAGCGGGAGTGACAAAAACATTCAGTACTTC. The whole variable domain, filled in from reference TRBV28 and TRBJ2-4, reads DVKVTQSSRYLVKRTGEKVFLECVQDMDHENMFWYRQDPGLGLRLIYFSYDVKMKEKGDIPEGYSVSREKKERFSLILESASTNQTSMYLCASSAGTSGSDKNIQYFGAGTRLSVL.

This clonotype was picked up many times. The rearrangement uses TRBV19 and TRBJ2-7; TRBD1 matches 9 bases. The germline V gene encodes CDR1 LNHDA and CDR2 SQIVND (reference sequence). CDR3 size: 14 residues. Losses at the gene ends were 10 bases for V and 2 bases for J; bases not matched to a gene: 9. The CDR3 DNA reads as TGTGCCACCTCATCCGGGACAGGGACCTACGAGCAGTACTTC. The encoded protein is CATSSGTGTYEQYF.

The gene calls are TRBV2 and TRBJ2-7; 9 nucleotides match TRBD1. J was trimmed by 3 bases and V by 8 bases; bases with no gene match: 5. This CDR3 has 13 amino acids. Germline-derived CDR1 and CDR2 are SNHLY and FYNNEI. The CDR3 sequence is CASQRDRDYEQYF. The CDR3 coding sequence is TGTGCCAGCCAACGGGACAGGGACTACGAGCAGTACTTC.

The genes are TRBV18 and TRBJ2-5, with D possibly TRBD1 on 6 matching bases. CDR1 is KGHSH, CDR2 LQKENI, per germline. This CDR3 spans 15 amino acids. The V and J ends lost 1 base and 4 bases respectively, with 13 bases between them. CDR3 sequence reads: CASSPRAGAGETQYF. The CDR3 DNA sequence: TGTGCCAGCTCACCACGGGCAGGGGCCGGAGAGACCCAGTACTTC.

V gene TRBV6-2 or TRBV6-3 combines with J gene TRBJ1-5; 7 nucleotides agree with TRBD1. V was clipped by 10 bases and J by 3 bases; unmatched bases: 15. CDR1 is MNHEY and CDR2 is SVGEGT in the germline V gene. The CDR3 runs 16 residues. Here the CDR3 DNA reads TGTGCCACCTCGGGAGGGGAGGGGGCGGCCAATCAGCCCCAGCATTTT. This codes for CATSGGEGAANQPQHF.

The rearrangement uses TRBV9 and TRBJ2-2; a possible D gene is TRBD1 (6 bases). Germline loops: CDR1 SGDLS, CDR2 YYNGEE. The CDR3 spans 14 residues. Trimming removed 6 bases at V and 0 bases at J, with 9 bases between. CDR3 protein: CASTGQSNTGELFF. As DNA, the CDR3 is TGTGCCAGCACTGGACAGTCGAACACCGGGGAGCTGTTTTTT. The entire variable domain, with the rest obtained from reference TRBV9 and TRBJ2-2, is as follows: DSGVTQTPKHLITATGQRVTLRCSPRSGDLSVYWYQQSLDQGLQFLIQYYNGEERAKGNILERFSAQQFPDLHSELNLSSLELGDSALYFCASTGQSNTGELFFGEGSRLTVL.

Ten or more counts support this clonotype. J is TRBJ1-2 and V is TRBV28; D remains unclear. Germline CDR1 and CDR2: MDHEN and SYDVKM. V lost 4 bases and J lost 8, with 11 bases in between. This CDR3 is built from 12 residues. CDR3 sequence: CASSSTRRGYTF. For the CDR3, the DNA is TGTGCCAGCAGTTCGACCAGGAGGGGCTACACCTTC.

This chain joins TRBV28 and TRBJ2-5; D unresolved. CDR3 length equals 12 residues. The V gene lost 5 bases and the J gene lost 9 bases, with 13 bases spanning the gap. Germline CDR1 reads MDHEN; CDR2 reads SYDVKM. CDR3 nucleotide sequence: TGTGCCAGCAGTCCCTCCGATCGGGCCCAGTACTTC. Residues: CASSPSDRAQYF.

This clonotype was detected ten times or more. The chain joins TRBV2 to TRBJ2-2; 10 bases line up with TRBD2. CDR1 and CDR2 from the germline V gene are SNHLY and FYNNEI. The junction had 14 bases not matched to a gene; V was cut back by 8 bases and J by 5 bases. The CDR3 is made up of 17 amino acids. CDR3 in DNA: TGTGCCAGCTCTGGGCGCGCTAGCGGGAGAGGTACCGGGGAGCTGTTTTTT. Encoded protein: CASSGRASGRGTGELFF. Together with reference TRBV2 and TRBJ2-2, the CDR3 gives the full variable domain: EPEVTQTPSHQVTQMGQEVILRCVPISNHLYFYWYRQILGQKVEFLVSFYNNEISEKSEIFDDQFSVERPDGSNFTLKIRSTKLEDSAMYFCASSGRASGRGTGELFFGEGSRLTVL.

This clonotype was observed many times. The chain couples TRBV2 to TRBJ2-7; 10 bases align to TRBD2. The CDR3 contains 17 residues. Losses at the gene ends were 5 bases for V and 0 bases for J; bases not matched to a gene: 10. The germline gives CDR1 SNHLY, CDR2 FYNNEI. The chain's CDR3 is CASSFSKLAGSSYEQYF. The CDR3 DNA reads TGTGCCAGCAGTTTCTCTAAACTAGCGGGGAGCTCCTACGAGCAGTACTTC.

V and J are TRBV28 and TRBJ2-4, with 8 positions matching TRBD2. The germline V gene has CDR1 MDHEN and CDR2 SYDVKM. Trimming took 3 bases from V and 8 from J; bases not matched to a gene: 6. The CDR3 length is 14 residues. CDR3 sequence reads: CASSLAGGTDIQYF. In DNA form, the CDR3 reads TGTGCCAGCAGTTTGGCGGGGGGCACGGACATTCAGTACTTC.

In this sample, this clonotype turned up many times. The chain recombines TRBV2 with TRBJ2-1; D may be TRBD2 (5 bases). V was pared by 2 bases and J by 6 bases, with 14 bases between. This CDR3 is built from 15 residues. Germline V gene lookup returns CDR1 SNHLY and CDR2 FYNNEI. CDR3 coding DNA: TGTGCCAGCAGTGAAAAGGCCCCCCGGGGCAATGAGCAGTTCTTC. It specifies CASSEKAPRGNEQFF.

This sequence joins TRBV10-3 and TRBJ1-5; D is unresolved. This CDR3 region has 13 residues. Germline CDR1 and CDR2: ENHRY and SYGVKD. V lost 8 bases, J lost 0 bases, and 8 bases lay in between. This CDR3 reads CAIAPYSNQPQHF. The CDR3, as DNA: TGTGCCATCGCACCGTATAGCAATCAGCCCCAGCATTTT.

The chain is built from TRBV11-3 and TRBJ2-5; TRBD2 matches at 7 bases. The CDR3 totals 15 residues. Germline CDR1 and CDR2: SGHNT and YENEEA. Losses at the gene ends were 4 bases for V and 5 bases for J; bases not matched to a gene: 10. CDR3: CASSSAGRMRETQYF. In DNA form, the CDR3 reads TGTGCCAGCAGCTCTGCCGGGAGGATGAGGGAGACCCAGTACTTC.

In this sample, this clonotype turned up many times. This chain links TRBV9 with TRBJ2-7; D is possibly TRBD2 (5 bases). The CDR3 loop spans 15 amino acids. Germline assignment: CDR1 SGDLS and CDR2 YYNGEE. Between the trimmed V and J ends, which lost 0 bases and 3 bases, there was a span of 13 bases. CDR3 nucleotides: TGTGCCAGCAGCGTAGGTTCGAGGGTCGTCTACGAGCAGTACTTC. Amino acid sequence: CASSVGSRVVYEQYF. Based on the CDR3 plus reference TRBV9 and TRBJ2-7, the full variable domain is DSGVTQTPKHLITATGQRVTLRCSPRSGDLSVYWYQQSLDQGLQFLIQYYNGEERAKGNILERFSAQQFPDLHSELNLSSLELGDSALYFCASSVGSRVVYEQYFGPGTRLTVT.

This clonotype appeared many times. The CDR3 DNA sequence: TGCGCCAGCAGCTTATCCTCCGGGAGGGCCTTTTACAATGAGCAGTTCTTC. This encodes CASSLSSGRAFYNEQFF. The rearrangement links TRBV5-1 to TRBJ2-1, with 8 bases that match TRBD2. With V trimmed by 2 bases and J by 4 bases, 11 bases remained unmatched. The CDR3 spans 17 residues. Germline CDR1 reads SGHRS; CDR2 reads YFSETQ.

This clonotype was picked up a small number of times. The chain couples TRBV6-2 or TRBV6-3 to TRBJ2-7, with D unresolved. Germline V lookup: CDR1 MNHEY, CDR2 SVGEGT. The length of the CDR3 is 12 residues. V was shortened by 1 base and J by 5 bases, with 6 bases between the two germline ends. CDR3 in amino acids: CASSYFPHEQYF. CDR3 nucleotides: TGTGCCAGCAGTTACTTCCCCCACGAGCAGTACTTC.

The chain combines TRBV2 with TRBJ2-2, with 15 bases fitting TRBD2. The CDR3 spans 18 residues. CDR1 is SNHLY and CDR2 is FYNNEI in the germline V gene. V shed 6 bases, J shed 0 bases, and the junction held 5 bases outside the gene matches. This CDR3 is CASRGLAGGPSNTGELFF. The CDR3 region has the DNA TGTGCCAGCAGAGGACTAGCGGGAGGGCCCTCGAACACCGGGGAGCTGTTTTTT. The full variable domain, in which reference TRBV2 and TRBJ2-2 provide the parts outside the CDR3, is EPEVTQTPSHQVTQMGQEVILRCVPISNHLYFYWYRQILGQKVEFLVSFYNNEISEKSEIFDDQFSVERPDGSNFTLKIRSTKLEDSAMYFCASRGLAGGPSNTGELFFGEGSRLTVL.

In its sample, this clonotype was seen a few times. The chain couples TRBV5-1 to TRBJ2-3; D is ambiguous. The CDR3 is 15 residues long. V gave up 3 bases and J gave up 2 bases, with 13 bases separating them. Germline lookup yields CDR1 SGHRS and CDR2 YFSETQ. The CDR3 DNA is TGCGCCAGCAGCTCTACCAGGCAAGTCACAGATACGCAGTATTTT. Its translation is CASSSTRQVTDTQYF.

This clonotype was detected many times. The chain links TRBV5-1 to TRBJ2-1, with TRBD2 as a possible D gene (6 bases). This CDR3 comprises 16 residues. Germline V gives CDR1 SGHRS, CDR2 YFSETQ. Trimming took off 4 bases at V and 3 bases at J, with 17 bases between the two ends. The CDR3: CASSQLSGESYNEQFF. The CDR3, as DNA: TGCGCCAGCAGCCAACTCTCGGGGGAGAGCTACAATGAGCAGTTCTTC.

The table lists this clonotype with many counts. CDR3 bases: TGTGCCAGCAGTACCCCTGGACAGAGAGCTAACTATGGCTACACCTTC. This translates into CASSTPGQRANYGYTF. This chain uses TRBV28 with TRBJ1-2; D might be TRBD1 (6 bases). There are 16 residues in the CDR3. Trimming stripped 5 bases from V and 0 bases from J, with 16 bases between. Germline assignment: CDR1 MDHEN and CDR2 SYDVKM.

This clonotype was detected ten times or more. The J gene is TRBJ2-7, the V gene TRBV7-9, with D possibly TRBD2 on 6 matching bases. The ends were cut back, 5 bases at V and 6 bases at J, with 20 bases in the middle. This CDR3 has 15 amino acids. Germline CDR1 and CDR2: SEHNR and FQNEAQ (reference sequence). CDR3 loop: CASSPTGREELEQYF. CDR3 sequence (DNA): TGTGCCAGCAGCCCTACCGGCAGGGAGGAGCTCGAGCAGTACTTC. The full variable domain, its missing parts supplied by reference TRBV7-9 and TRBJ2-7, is DTGVSQNPRHKITKRGQNVTFRCDPISEHNRLYWYRQTLGQGPEFLTYFQNEAQLEKSRLLSDRFSAERPKGSFSTLEIQRTEQGDSAMYLCASSPTGREELEQYFGPGTRLTVT.

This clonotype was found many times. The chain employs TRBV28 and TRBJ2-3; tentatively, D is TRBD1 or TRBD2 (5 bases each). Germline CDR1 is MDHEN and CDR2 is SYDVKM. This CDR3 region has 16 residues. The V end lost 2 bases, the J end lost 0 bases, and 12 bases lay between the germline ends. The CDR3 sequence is CASSLGGRKSTDTQYF. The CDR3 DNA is TGTGCCAGCAGTTTAGGGGGACGTAAAAGCACAGATACGCAGTATTTT.

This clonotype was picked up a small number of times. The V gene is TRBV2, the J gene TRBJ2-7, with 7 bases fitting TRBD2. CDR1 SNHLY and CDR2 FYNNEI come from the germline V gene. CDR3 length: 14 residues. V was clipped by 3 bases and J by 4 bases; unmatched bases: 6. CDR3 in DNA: TGTGCCAGCAGTGACCGGACTAGTAGGTACGAGCAGTACTTC. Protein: CASSDRTSRYEQYF. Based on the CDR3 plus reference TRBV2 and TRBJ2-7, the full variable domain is EPEVTQTPSHQVTQMGQEVILRCVPISNHLYFYWYRQILGQKVEFLVSFYNNEISEKSEIFDDQFSVERPDGSNFTLKIRSTKLEDSAMYFCASSDRTSRYEQYFGPGTRLTVT.